The rows below give T cell receptor beta chains drawn from one sample of a study of CD8+ T cells in alopecia areata. Method: immunoSEQ multiplex PCR; TCRdb's copy keeps in-frame clones and lacks some. Of a few hundred thousand clones in the sample, 60% were seen once. The specimen was CD4+ T cells sorted from blood, collected around week 54, from a patient treated with tofacitinib. Receptor source: a human donor with alopecia areata. Each CDR3 is given with its conserved first and last residue. The D gene is left open where the match is weak. The listing skips clone size in some rows; elsewhere it reads once, few, many or a size class.

v_call,d_call,j_call,clone_size,cdr3_nt,cdr3_aa
TRBV5-6,NA,TRBJ2-3,NA,TGTGCCAGCAGCATAATAGCGGTCCCCACAGATACGCAGTATTTT,CASSIIAVPTDTQYF
TRBV30,NA,TRBJ2-3,once,TGTGCCTGGAGCCCAGGACCCGATACGCAGTATTTT,CAWSPGPDTQYF
TRBV7-2,TRBD1,TRBJ2-7,NA,TGTGCCAGCAGCCGCTTGGGACAGATCTCCTACGAGCAGTACTTC,CASSRLGQISYEQYF
TRBV27,TRBD1,TRBJ2-7,few,TGTGCCAGCAGTACGGACAGGGCCTACGAGCAGTACTTC,CASSTDRAYEQYF
TRBV29-1,NA,TRBJ2-1,NA,TGCAGCGTTGGGGCGGGGCATGAGCAGTTCTTC,CSVGAGHEQFF
TRBV30,NA,TRBJ1-5,NA,TGTGCCTGGAGGGAACAGGGTCCAAATCAGCCCCAGCATTTT,CAWREQGPNQPQHF
TRBV15,NA,TRBJ2-3,NA,TGTGCCACCAGTCTTACGGGGGATGCAGATACGCAGTATTTT,CATSLTGDADTQYF
TRBV25-1,TRBD1,TRBJ2-2,NA,TGTGCCAGCAGTAGACAGGGGAACACCGGGGAGCTGTTTTTT,CASSRQGNTGELFF
TRBV30,NA,TRBJ2-1,NA,TGTGCCTGGAATAGGGGTTTAAATCCCAGTGAGCAGTTCTTC,CAWNRGLNPSEQFF
TRBV30,TRBD1,TRBJ1-4,NA,TGTGCCTGGAGTGGGGACAGTAATGAAAAACTGTTTTTT,CAWSGDSNEKLFF
TRBV5-1,TRBD1,TRBJ2-3,few,TGCGCCAGCAGCTCCCAGGGGGAAACTAGCACAGATACGCAGTATTTT,CASSSQGETSTDTQYF
TRBV6-1,NA,TRBJ1-2,NA,TGTGCCAGCAGACAGGATGGCTACACCTTC,CASRQDGYTF
TRBV18,NA,TRBJ2-4,NA,TGTGCCAGCTCCCCGAACAGGGTTCAAAAAAACATTCAGTACTTC,CASSPNRVQKNIQYF
TRBV15,NA,TRBJ2-7,NA,TGTGCCACCAGCCCCCGAGCAGGGAGCTCCTACGAGCAGTACTTC,CATSPRAGSSYEQYF
TRBV7-9,TRBD1,TRBJ2-7,few,TGTGCCAGCAGCCCGGGACAGGGGGCCTACGAGCAGTACTTC,CASSPGQGAYEQYF
TRBV30,TRBD1,TRBJ2-5,NA,TGTGCCTCAACGCAGGGACAGGGGGCGTCCCAAGAGACCCAGTACTTC,CASTQGQGASQETQYF
TRBV7-2,NA,TRBJ2-5,NA,TGTGCCAGCAGCCCCCCAGGTGTGGCTCGGGAGACCCAGTACTTC,CASSPPGVARETQYF
TRBV10-3,NA,TRBJ2-5,NA,TGTGCCATCAGTGAAAGAGAGACCCAGTACTTC,CAISERETQYF
TRBV4-1,NA,TRBJ2-7,NA,TGCGCCAGCAGCTCACGACTAGGGCAGAGCGAGCAGTACTTC,CASSSRLGQSEQYF